What follows are 2 T cell receptor beta chains derived from one specimen sequenced in a study of blood T cells in healthy people across ages. A J-beta primer mix and a sample-barcoded 5' primer were used in a second PCR of roughly 6 to 11 cycles. TCRdb re-called the 5' RACE reads with MiXCR, one entry per CDR3 protein. The sample has fewer than 800,000 distinct CDR3 sequences; about a third are singletons. The sequenced sample consisted of blood. These receptors were collected from a woman older than 75 in good health.

In its sample, this clonotype was seen a few times. It may be a read error: a sequence one base away is much more abundant. This chain joins TRBV6-2 or TRBV6-3 and TRBJ2-1; D unclear. The CDR3 loop spans 16 amino acids. Germline lookup yields CDR1 MNHEY and CDR2 SVGEGT. The CDR3 sequence is CASSSTHYSSYNGQFF. CDR3 DNA: TGTGCCAGCAGTTCCACTCACTACAGCTCCTACAATGGGCAGTTCTTC.

The chain has TRBV10-1 and TRBJ2-1, with 10 nucleotides matching TRBD2. V was clipped by 5 bases and J by 1 base; unmatched bases: 14. In germline, CDR1 is WNHNN, CDR2 SYGVQD (reference sequence). The CDR3 loop spans 19 amino acids. CDR3 sequence reads: CASSRGSSGRVRSYNEQFF. As DNA, the CDR3 is TGCGCCAGCAGTCGAGGATCTAGCGGGAGAGTGAGGTCCTACAATGAGCAGTTCTTC.